The next 9 T cell receptor beta chains were all read from a single sample in a study of multiple sclerosis patients with progressive multifocal leukoencephalopathy. Time point noted: time of PML onset. Data came from immunoSEQ multiplex PCR; TCRdb stores just in-frame clones and leaves some out. The table shows about 30,000 clones, with about 90% occurring only once. The source material was PBMCs, sampled from a patient treated with natalizumab. The receptors were gathered from a human donor with progressive multifocal leukoencephalopathy.

This chain links TRBV5-1 with TRBJ2-5; perhaps TRBD1 as D (7 bases). The germline CDR1 and CDR2 sequences are SGHRS and YFSETQ. V was cut by 4 bases and J by 5 bases, with 15 bases left in between. The CDR3 sequence is 14 residues long. The DNA of the CDR3 is TGCGCCAGCAGCCCACAGGGGAGGCAGGAGACCCAGTACTTC. This sequence encodes CASSPQGRQETQYF.

This clone was found once. The gene calls are TRBV7-2 and TRBJ2-5; 7 bases are a match to TRBD1. The V segment lost 8 bases and the J segment 1 base; nucleotides outside the gene matches: 7. CDR3 length equals 14 residues. CDR1 is SGHTA, CDR2 FQGNSA, per germline. The CDR3 region is CASGSPGGQETQYF. The DNA for the CDR3 is TGTGCCAGCGGAAGCCCAGGGGGCCAAGAGACCCAGTACTTC.

This rearrangement joins TRBV7-7 to TRBJ2-1; D is perhaps TRBD2 (5 bases). There are 15 residues in the CDR3. With 5 bases removed from V and 2 bases from J, the gap between germline ends came to 13 bases. Germline V lookup: CDR1 SSHAT, CDR2 FNYEAQ (reference sequence). The CDR3 is CASSTEPSTYNEQFF. The CDR3 DNA reads TGTGCCAGCAGCACTGAACCTAGCACCTACAATGAGCAGTTCTTC.

The rearrangement joins TRBV7-2 to TRBJ1-5, with 7 bases that match TRBD1. V lost 8 bases to trimming and J lost 9 bases; unmatched junction nucleotides: 10. This CDR3 contains 13 residues. Per the germline V gene, CDR1 is SGHTA and CDR2 is FQGNSA. The CDR3 nucleotides read TGTGCCAGCGGATCGGGACAGAGGAGGCCCCAGCATTTT. It yields the protein CASGSGQRRPQHF.

The J gene is TRBJ2-4, the V gene TRBV18; 10 nucleotides agree with TRBD1. Germline V gene lookup returns CDR1 KGHSH and CDR2 LQKENI. This CDR3 region has 16 residues. The V segment lost 4 bases and the J segment 0 bases; nucleotides outside the gene matches: 3. In DNA, the CDR3 is TGTGCCAGCTCACTTGACAGGGGGCGAGCCAAAAACATTCAGTACTTC. It encodes CASSLDRGRAKNIQYF.

As concerns this clone: The same CDR3 arises from other DNA sequences in this sample as well. The chain recombines TRBV7-6 with TRBJ2-2, with D unresolved. Trimming took 5 bases from V and 1 from J, leaving 2 bases between them. The germline V gene has CDR1 SGHVS and CDR2 FNYEAQ. The CDR3 consists of 12 residues. Here the CDR3 reads CASSRNTGELFF. CDR3 nucleotides: TGTGCCAGCAGCCGGAACACCGGGGAGCTGTTTTTT.

This rearrangement joins TRBV29-1 to TRBJ2-2; TRBD2 might be the D (5 bases). Trimming left V 6 bases short and J 1 base short, with 24 bases between. In germline, CDR1 is SQVTM, CDR2 ANQGSEA. The CDR3 is 18 residues long. The CDR3 is CSVVTGTLGWKNTGELFF. The CDR3 DNA follows: TGCAGCGTAGTGACGGGCACACTAGGGTGGAAGAACACCGGGGAGCTGTTTTTT.

This chain connects TRBV5-1 to TRBJ2-1; TRBD2 is a possible D gene (6 bases). CDR3 size: 13 residues. V was shortened by 1 base and J by 12 bases, with 14 bases between the two germline ends. Germline V gives CDR1 SGHRS, CDR2 YFSETQ. In DNA form, the CDR3 reads TGCGCCAGCAGCTTGCGAGCGGGCCACGGGCAGTTCTTC. Its protein is CASSLRAGHGQFF.

J is TRBJ1-2 and V is TRBV16; TRBD1 is a possible D gene (5 bases). CDR1 is KGHSY, CDR2 FQNENV, per germline. The V end was cut by 0 bases, the J end by 4 bases, with 12 bases between. The CDR3 length is 15 residues. The CDR3 here is CASSQSGVLGYGYTF. Here the CDR3 DNA reads TGTGCCAGCAGCCAATCGGGGGTTCTCGGCTATGGCTACACCTTC.